The 5 T cell receptor beta chains below were found in one sample sequenced in a study of blood T cell repertoires in COVID-19. This table comes from immunoSEQ multiplex PCR, and its TCRdb copy is limited to in-frame clones, with some not included. The sample has around 300,000 clones, more than 80% seen once. The sequencing input was peripheral blood. The receptors derive from a woman aged 50 to 65 with COVID-19, enrolled during active disease.

The rearrangement links TRBV6-2 or TRBV6-3 to TRBJ2-7; 7 bases fit TRBD2. V shed 3 bases, J shed 3 bases, and the junction held 11 bases outside the gene matches. Per germline, CDR1 MNHEY and CDR2 SVGEGT. This CDR3 has 16 residues. This chain's CDR3 is CASSYPVREGLYEQYF. In DNA form, the CDR3 reads TGTGCCAGCAGTTATCCCGTGAGGGAGGGCCTCTACGAGCAGTACTTC.

The V call is TRBV4-1, the J call TRBJ2-7; D is possibly TRBD2 (6 bases). This CDR3 has 14 amino acids. With 2 bases removed from V and 3 bases from J, the gap between germline ends came to 11 bases. Per germline, CDR1 MGHRA and CDR2 YSYEKL. This CDR3 reads CASSQRLEIYEQYF. The CDR3 DNA sequence: TGCGCCAGCAGCCAACGACTAGAGATCTACGAGCAGTACTTC.

In its sample, this clone was seen once. V usage is TRBV7-9 and J usage is TRBJ2-2, with TRBD1 identical over 9 bases. The CDR3 loop spans 14 amino acids. Trimming cost V 6 bases and J 5 bases; bases outside gene matches: 4. CDR1 SEHNR and CDR2 FQNEAQ come from the germline V gene (reference sequence). CDR3 bases: TGTGCCAGCAGGGAGACAGGGGGGACCGGGGAGCTGTTTTTT. Translating gives CASRETGGTGELFF.

The V and J genes are TRBV25-1 and TRBJ2-1; D is uncertain. The germline CDR1 and CDR2 sequences are MGHDK and SYGVNS. Deletions cut 4 bases from V and 8 bases from J, with 12 bases between. The CDR3 length is 13 residues. CDR3 coding DNA: TGTGCCAGCAGTGGCGACTTCAGCGATGAGCAGTTCTTC. This codes for CASSGDFSDEQFF. The complete variable domain, with remaining parts taken from reference TRBV25-1 and TRBJ2-1, reads EADIYQTPRYLVIGTGKKITLECSQTMGHDKMYWYQQDPGMELHLIHYSYGVNSTEKGDLSSESTVSRIRTEHFPLTLESARPSHTSQYLCASSGDFSDEQFFGPGTRLTVL.

J is TRBJ1-1 and V is TRBV5-1; no clear D. CDR3 length equals 16 residues. The germline V gene has CDR1 SGHRS and CDR2 YFSETQ. The V end was cut by 6 bases, the J end by 0 bases, with 18 bases between. CDR3 sequence (DNA): TGCGCCAGCAAGAGCTTTGGAACGGGGATGAACACTGAAGCTTTCTTT. As protein: CASKSFGTGMNTEAFF.